The 27 T cell receptor beta chains below come from one sample, sequenced in a study of cytomegalovirus exposure and HLA in healthy donors. The PCR employed 60 Vbeta primers together with 13 Jbeta primers. TCRdb's table, derived via immunoSEQ multiplex PCR, lists solely in-frame clones and lacks some. The sample shows 110,000 to 150,000 clones, over 65% of them seen only once. Material: PBMCs. The receptor source for this set is a female donor in good health and CMV-seronegative.

The genes are TRBV30 and TRBJ1-1, with D possibly TRBD1 on 6 matching bases. Trimming took 5 bases from V and 4 from J, leaving 11 bases between them. Germline V gene data show CDR1 as GTSNPN and CDR2 as SVGIG (reference sequence). The CDR3 spans 12 residues. The CDR3: CAWGRGSTEAFF. CDR3 DNA: TGTGCCTGGGGTAGGGGGTCCACTGAAGCTTTCTTT. Full variable domain (remainder filled in from reference TRBV30 and TRBJ1-1): SQTIHQWPATLVQPVGSPLSLECTVEGTSNPNLYWYRQAAGRGLQLLFYSVGIGQISSEVPQNLSASRPQDRQFILSSKKLLLSDSGFYLCAWGRGSTEAFFGQGTRLTVV.

This clone came up a few times. Here the CDR3 reads CASRSVTYEQYF. As DNA, the CDR3 is TGTGCCAGCAGGTCAGTGACCTACGAGCAGTACTTC. The J gene is TRBJ2-7, the V gene TRBV6-6; unclear D gene. Trimming took 6 bases from V and 2 from J, leaving 8 bases between them. This CDR3 region has 12 residues. Germline CDR1 reads MNHNY; CDR2 reads SVGAGI (reference sequence).

About this clone: The junction and the germline gene differ at one end; a read error may be behind it. The rearrangement uses TRBV27 and TRBJ1-2; TRBD1 matches at 7 bases. The germline CDR1 and CDR2 sequences are MNHEY and SMNVEV (reference sequence). This CDR3 region has 14 residues. The CDR3 here is CASSHRDSRYGYPF. The CDR3 DNA reads as TGTGCCAGCAGTCACCGGGACAGTCGCTATGGCTACCCCTTC.

The chain links TRBV2 to TRBJ1-1; D unclear. Germline CDR1 SNHLY, CDR2 FYNNEI. The germline V and J ends were trimmed by 8 bases and 0 bases, with 16 bases remaining between them. The CDR3 sequence is 15 residues long. As DNA, the CDR3 is TGTGCCAGCTCCCGCGACATACACATGAACACTGAAGCTTTCTTT. Protein: CASSRDIHMNTEAFF.

The rearrangement joins TRBV10-3 to TRBJ1-1; 7 bases map to TRBD1. The CDR3 runs 14 residues. V gave up 5 bases and J gave up 7 bases; unmatched junction bases: 10. Per the germline V gene, CDR1 is ENHRY and CDR2 is SYGVKD. The CDR3 nucleotides read TGTGCCATCAGTAGGACAGGCTCGGAGAATGAAGCTTTCTTT. It is translated as CAISRTGSENEAFF.

CDR3 amino acids: CASSEDSHGAYGYTF. CDR3 nucleotide sequence: TGTGCCAGCAGTGAGGACAGCCACGGGGCCTATGGCTACACCTTC. The genes are TRBV27 and TRBJ1-2; tentatively, D is TRBD1 (6 bases). The CDR3 loop spans 15 amino acids. Germline V gives CDR1 MNHEY, CDR2 SMNVEV (reference sequence). Trimming took off 5 bases at V and 4 bases at J, with 17 bases between the two ends.

The count of this clone is one. V and J are TRBV7-9 and TRBJ1-1; 9 positions match TRBD1. The trim removed 1 base at V and 3 bases at J, leaving 3 bases unmatched. The CDR3 extends over 15 amino acids. CDR1 and CDR2 (germline): SEHNR, FQNEAQ (reference sequence). CDR3 in DNA: TGTGCCAGCAGCTTAGGGACAGGGGTGTACACTGAAGCTTTCTTT. The encoded protein is CASSLGTGVYTEAFF.

This chain joins TRBV5-4 and TRBJ2-3, with a possible D match to TRBD1 (6 bases). Trimming took 5 bases from V and 1 from J, leaving 14 bases between them. This CDR3 has 15 amino acids. The germline CDR1 and CDR2 sequences are SGHNT and YYREEE (reference sequence). The CDR3 sequence is CASSSQGIGTDTQYF. The CDR3 coding sequence is TGTGCCAGCAGTTCTCAGGGGATTGGCACAGATACGCAGTATTTT.

J is TRBJ2-3 and V is TRBV29-1, with a weak D call TRBD1 (6 bases). CDR1 is SQVTM, CDR2 ANQGSEA, per germline. Trimming took off 6 bases at V and 8 bases at J, with 12 bases between the two ends. The CDR3 totals 11 residues. The CDR3 DNA follows: TGCAGCGTCCTGACAGGAAGTACGCAGTATTTT. Translating it yields CSVLTGSTQYF.

This chain uses TRBV29-1 with TRBJ2-5; 13 bases match TRBD2. J was trimmed by 10 bases and V by 8 bases; bases with no gene match: 13. Germline V lookup: CDR1 SQVTM, CDR2 ANQGSEA. This CDR3 has 14 amino acids. The CDR3 DNA reads as TGCAGCTTCGGGGTTAGACTAGCGGGAGGAATCCAGTACTTC. Translation gives CSFGVRLAGGIQYF.

The chain carries TRBV10-3 and TRBJ1-1; D call uncertain. In germline, CDR1 is ENHRY, CDR2 SYGVKD. This CDR3 comprises 13 residues. The V and J ends lost 7 bases and 4 bases respectively, with 13 bases between them. CDR3 coding DNA: TGTGCCATCACGCGGTCCGCCGGCACTGAAGCTTTCTTT. This codes for CAITRSAGTEAFF.

The chain joins TRBV7-9 to TRBJ2-4, with a possible D match to TRBD1 (6 bases). V dropped 5 bases and J dropped 1 base, with 15 bases sitting between them. The CDR3 length is 16 residues. Looked up from germline, CDR1 is SEHNR and CDR2 is FQNEAQ (reference sequence). The CDR3 region has the DNA TGTGCCAGCAGCCCCCGGACAGTCGTGGCCAAAAACATTCAGTACTTC. Translation gives CASSPRTVVAKNIQYF.

The chain employs TRBV5-5 and TRBJ1-4; TRBD1 aligns across 7 bases. V trimming: 9 bases; J trimming: 5 bases; junction bases outside the gene matches: 7. The germline V gene encodes CDR1 SGHKS and CDR2 YYEKEE (reference sequence). The CDR3 consists of 13 residues. CDR3 in amino acids: CATQGGPNEKLFF. The CDR3 coding sequence is TGTGCCACCCAGGGGGGACCCAATGAAAAACTGTTTTTT.

A note on this clone: A read error may produce the germline difference seen at one junction end. The genes are TRBV7-9 and TRBJ2-7; 7 nucleotides agree with TRBD2. CDR1 and CDR2 from the germline V gene are SEHNR and FQNEAQ (reference sequence). This CDR3 contains 15 residues. As DNA, the CDR3 is TGTTCCAGCAGCTTAGCGTCGGCGGGAGCGGGAGAGCAGTACTTC. Its protein product is CSSSLASAGAGEQYF.

The chain links TRBV6-1 to TRBJ2-7; 11 nucleotides agree with TRBD1. There are 14 residues in the CDR3. V trimming: 6 bases; J trimming: 6 bases; junction bases outside the gene matches: 7. Germline V gene sequence: CDR1 MNHNS, CDR2 SASEGT. The CDR3 protein is CASRKDRGRVEQYF. CDR3 DNA: TGTGCCAGCAGGAAGGACAGGGGGCGCGTCGAGCAGTACTTC.

This clone was picked up one time. This chain links TRBV5-4 with TRBJ1-2; 8 bases are shared with TRBD1. The germline V gene encodes CDR1 SGHNT and CDR2 YYREEE (reference sequence). This CDR3 region has 15 residues. V lost 4 bases, J lost 8 bases, and 13 bases stayed unmatched. This chain's CDR3 is CASSGADREYRGYTF. CDR3 in DNA: TGTGCCAGCAGCGGGGCGGACAGGGAATATCGCGGCTACACCTTC.

CDR3 protein: CASFPGQGNSYEQYF. The CDR3, as DNA: TGCGCCAGCTTCCCGGGACAGGGAAATTCCTACGAGCAGTACTTC. The chain has TRBV10-2 and TRBJ2-7; 9 positions agree with TRBD1. CDR1 is WSHSY, CDR2 SAAADI, per germline. The CDR3 is 15 residues long. Trimming took 8 bases from V and 1 from J; bases not matched to a gene: 9.

The V and J genes are TRBV28 and TRBJ2-7; D is unclear. CDR3 length: 15 amino acids. Trimming pared 2 bases from V and 2 bases from J, leaving 13 bases between. Germline lookup yields CDR1 MDHEN and CDR2 SYDVKM. The chain's CDR3 is CASSLGLTPTYEQYF. The CDR3 DNA sequence: TGTGCCAGCAGTTTAGGGCTTACTCCGACCTACGAGCAGTACTTC.

The chain couples TRBV5-6 to TRBJ2-7; 10 bases map to TRBD1. Germline lookup yields CDR1 SGHDT and CDR2 YYEEEE. This CDR3 is 16 amino acids long. The trim removed 4 bases at V and 2 bases at J, leaving 9 bases unmatched. CDR3 in amino acids: CASSRGTGALPYEQYF. In nucleotides, the CDR3 is TGTGCCAGCAGCCGAGGGACAGGGGCCCTCCCCTACGAGCAGTACTTC.

The rearrangement links TRBV27 to TRBJ1-2, with a possible D match to TRBD1 (5 bases). Germline lookup yields CDR1 MNHEY and CDR2 SMNVEV (reference sequence). V dropped 6 bases and J dropped 4 bases, with 12 bases sitting between them. This CDR3 region has 13 residues. CDR3 sequence reads: CASRQTTAYGYTF. CDR3 DNA sequence: TGTGCCAGCAGGCAGACGACAGCCTATGGCTACACCTTC.

CDR3 nucleotides: TGTGCCAGCCAGGCAGTAATGAACACTGAAGCTTTCTTT. This gives the protein CASQAVMNTEAFF. The chain is built from TRBV7-2 and TRBJ1-1; no definite D call. The CDR3 has 13 amino acids. Trimming took off 8 bases at V and 0 bases at J, with 10 bases between the two ends. Germline CDR1 reads SGHTA; CDR2 reads FQGNSA.

The V call is TRBV6-5, the J call TRBJ2-3; 13 bases fit TRBD2. With 6 bases clipped from V and 6 bases from J, the junction kept 6 bases outside the gene matches. This CDR3 has 15 amino acids. CDR1 is MNHEY, CDR2 SVGAGI, per germline. The CDR3 sequence: CASRSLAGGGDTQYF. The CDR3, as DNA: TGTGCCAGCAGGTCACTAGCGGGGGGGGGCGATACGCAGTATTTT.

There are a few counts of this clone. The chain combines TRBV29-1 with TRBJ1-2; D uncertain. This CDR3 has 11 amino acids. In germline, CDR1 is SQVTM, CDR2 ANQGSEA. V lost 4 bases and J lost 5, with 8 bases in between. Here the CDR3 reads CSVVFQYGYTF. CDR3 DNA: TGCAGCGTTGTATTCCAGTATGGCTACACCTTC.

The chain recombines TRBV7-2 with TRBJ1-6, with D perhaps TRBD1 (6 bases). The ends were cut back, 4 bases at V and 5 bases at J, with 15 bases in the middle. Germline V gene data show CDR1 as SGHTA and CDR2 as FQGNSA. This CDR3 region has 16 residues. The CDR3 loop is CASSYRALIDNSPLHF. In nucleotides, the CDR3 is TGTGCCAGCAGCTACAGGGCCTTAATAGATAATTCACCCCTCCACTTT.

The J gene is TRBJ1-1, the V gene TRBV7-9; TRBD1 matches 9 bases. Germline lookup yields CDR1 SEHNR and CDR2 FQNEAQ (reference sequence). The CDR3 is 18 residues long. V was clipped by 4 bases and J by 0 bases; unmatched bases: 12. This chain's CDR3 is CASSSVWGQGFMNTEAFF. The CDR3, as DNA: TGTGCCAGCAGCTCCGTTTGGGGACAGGGCTTCATGAACACTGAAGCTTTCTTT. Full variable domain (outside the CDR3, taken from reference TRBV7-9 and TRBJ1-1): DTGVSQNPRHKITKRGQNVTFRCDPISEHNRLYWYRQTLGQGPEFLTYFQNEAQLEKSRLLSDRFSAERPKGSFSTLEIQRTEQGDSAMYLCASSSVWGQGFMNTEAFFGQGTRLTVV.

This chain joins TRBV7-9 and TRBJ2-1; TRBD2 aligns across 8 bases. The CDR3 has 17 amino acids. V lost 4 bases and J lost 4; bases outside the gene matches: 12. Germline values: CDR1 SEHNR, CDR2 FQNEAQ (reference sequence). CDR3 nucleotide sequence: TGTGCCAGCAGCTCCCGCCTACGTAGCGGGGTTTACAATGAGCAGTTCTTC. Its translation is CASSSRLRSGVYNEQFF.

This clone has a single count. The chain couples TRBV18 to TRBJ2-2, with TRBD2 matching 7 bases. CDR1 is KGHSH, CDR2 LQKENI, per germline. V dropped 1 base and J dropped 7; count of bases not matched to a gene: 3. This CDR3 region has 14 residues. The CDR3 is CASSPRGSNGELFF. The CDR3 coding sequence is TGTGCCAGCTCACCACGCGGGAGTAACGGGGAGCTGTTTTTT.